The entry below gives a single T cell receptor (beta chain) sequence along with its context. Additional DNA sequences in this sample encode the identical CDR3. This table comes from immunoSEQ multiplex PCR, and its TCRdb copy is limited to in-frame clones, with some not included. The sample shows around 240,000 clones, around 90% of them seen only once. The sample comes from a study of cytomegalovirus exposure and HLA in healthy donors. The CDR3 contains 14 residues. J gave up 1 base and V 2 bases, and 0 bases lay outside the gene matches. Germline CDR1 reads SGHRS; CDR2 reads YFSETQ. The chain employs TRBV5-1 and TRBJ2-3; 8 bases fit TRBD2. The origin of this receptor is a woman between 18 and 29 years old in good health and CMV-seronegative. Sequencing was carried out using PBMCs. The CDR3 DNA is TGCGCCAGCAGCTTAGCGGGGGGCACAGATACGCAGTATTTT. As protein: CASSLAGGTDTQYF. Drawing the rest from reference TRBV5-1 and TRBJ2-3, the complete variable domain is KAGVTQTPRYLIKTRGQQVTLSCSPISGHRSVSWYQQTPGQGLQFLFEYFSETQRNKGNFPGRFSGRQFSNSRSEMNVSTLELGDSALYLCASSLAGGTDTQYFGPGTRLTVL.